The source of this T cell receptor beta chain is a study of shared T cell receptors in the human thymus. The repertoire was sequenced with immunoSEQ multiplex PCR; TCRdb's copy has only in-frame clones and lacks some. The repertoire includes over 650,000 clones, about 87% of them detected once, and 0.0094% sits in the top ten. The V and J ends lost 5 bases and 3 bases, in that order; junction bases with no gene match: 4. The CDR3 sequence is 13 residues long. Germline CDR1 and CDR2: SEHNR and FQNEAQ (reference sequence). The data were also submitted as part of a second study, on human thymus T cells. That report notes: Donors consisted of healthy Finnish infants (having corrective surgery for congenital heart defects). Thymus tissue was removed during corrective cardiac surgery. Thymic and blood repertoires appeared to carry a bias in their V and J gene usage. Overlap was high between thymic repertoires from unrelated individuals, as reported in related research.

The source is a boy in the first two years of life with a congenital heart defect. The chain carries TRBV7-9 and TRBJ2-7; TRBD2 aligns across 7 bases. Sequenced material: thymocytes. The CDR3 here is CASSPRTSYEQYF. CDR3 in DNA: TGTGCCAGCAGCCCGCGGACTAGCTACGAGCAGTACTTC.